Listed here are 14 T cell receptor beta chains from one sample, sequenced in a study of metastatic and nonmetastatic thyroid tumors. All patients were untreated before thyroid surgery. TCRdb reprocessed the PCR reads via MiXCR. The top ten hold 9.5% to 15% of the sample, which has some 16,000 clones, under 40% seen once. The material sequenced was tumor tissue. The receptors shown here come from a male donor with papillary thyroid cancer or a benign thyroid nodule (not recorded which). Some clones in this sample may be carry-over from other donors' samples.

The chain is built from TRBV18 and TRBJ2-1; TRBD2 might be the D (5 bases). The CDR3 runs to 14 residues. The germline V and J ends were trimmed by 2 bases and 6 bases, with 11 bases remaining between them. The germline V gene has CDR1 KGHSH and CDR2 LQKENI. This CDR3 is CASSPTKLGNEQFF. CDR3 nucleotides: TGTGCCAGCTCACCAACGAAACTAGGCAATGAGCAGTTCTTC.

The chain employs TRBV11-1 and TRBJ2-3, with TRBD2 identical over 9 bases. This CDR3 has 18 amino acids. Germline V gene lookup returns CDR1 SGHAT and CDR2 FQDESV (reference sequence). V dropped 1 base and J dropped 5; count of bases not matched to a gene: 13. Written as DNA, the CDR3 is TGTGCCAGCAGCTTAGAAGATCATCCTAGCGGGATGAGAGATACGCAGTATTTT. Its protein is CASSLEDHPSGMRDTQYF.

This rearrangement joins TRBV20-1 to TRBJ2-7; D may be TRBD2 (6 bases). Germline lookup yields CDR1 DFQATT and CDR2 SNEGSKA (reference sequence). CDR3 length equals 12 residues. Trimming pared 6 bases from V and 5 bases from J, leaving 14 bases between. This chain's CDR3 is CSAHRGSNEQYF. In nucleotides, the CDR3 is TGCAGTGCGCACCGGGGGTCCAACGAGCAGTACTTC.

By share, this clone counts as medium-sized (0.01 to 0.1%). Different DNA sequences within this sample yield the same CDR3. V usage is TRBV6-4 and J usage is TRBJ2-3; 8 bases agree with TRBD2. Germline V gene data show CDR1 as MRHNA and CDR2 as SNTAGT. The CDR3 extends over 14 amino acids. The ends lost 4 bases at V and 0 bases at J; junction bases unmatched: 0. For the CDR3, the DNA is TGTGCCAGCAGTGCTAGCGGGAGCACAGATACGCAGTATTTT. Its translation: CASSASGSTDTQYF.

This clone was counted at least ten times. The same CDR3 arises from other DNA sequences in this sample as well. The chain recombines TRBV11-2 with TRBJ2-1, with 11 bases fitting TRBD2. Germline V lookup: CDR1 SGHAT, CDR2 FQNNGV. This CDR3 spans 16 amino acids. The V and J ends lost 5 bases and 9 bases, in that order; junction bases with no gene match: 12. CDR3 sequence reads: CASSPTRLAGSGEQFF. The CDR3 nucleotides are TGTGCCAGCAGCCCCACGAGACTAGCGGGATCCGGTGAGCAGTTCTTC.

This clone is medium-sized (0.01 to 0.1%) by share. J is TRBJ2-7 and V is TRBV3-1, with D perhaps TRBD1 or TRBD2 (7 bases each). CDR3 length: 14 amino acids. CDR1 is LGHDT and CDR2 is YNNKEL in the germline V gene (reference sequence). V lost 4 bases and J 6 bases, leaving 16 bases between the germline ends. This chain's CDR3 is CASSPDRSGGEQYF. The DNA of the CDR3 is TGTGCCAGCAGCCCGGACAGGTCGGGGGGCGAGCAGTACTTC.

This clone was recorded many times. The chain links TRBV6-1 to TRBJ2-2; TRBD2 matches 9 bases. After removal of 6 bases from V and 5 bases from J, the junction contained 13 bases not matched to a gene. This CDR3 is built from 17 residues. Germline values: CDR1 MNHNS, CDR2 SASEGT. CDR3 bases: TGTGCCAGCAGCCCCCCGAGGGATAGCGGGAGTACCGGGGAGCTGTTTTTT. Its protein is CASSPPRDSGSTGELFF.

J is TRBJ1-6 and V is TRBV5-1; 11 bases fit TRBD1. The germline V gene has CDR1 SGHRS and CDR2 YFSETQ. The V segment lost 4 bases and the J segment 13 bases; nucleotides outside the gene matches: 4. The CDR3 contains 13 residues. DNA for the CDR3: TGCGCCAGCAGCGGACAGGGGGCAAGTCCCCTCCACTTT. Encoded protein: CASSGQGASPLHF.

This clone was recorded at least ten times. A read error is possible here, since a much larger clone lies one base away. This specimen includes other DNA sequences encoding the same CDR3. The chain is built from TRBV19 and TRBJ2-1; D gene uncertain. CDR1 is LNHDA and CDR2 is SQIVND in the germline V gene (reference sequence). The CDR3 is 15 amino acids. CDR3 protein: CASSIVRLAYNEQFF. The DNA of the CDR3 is TGTGCCAGCAGTATTGTTAGGCTGGCCTACAATGAGCAGTTCTTC. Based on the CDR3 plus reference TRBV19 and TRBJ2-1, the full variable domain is DGGITQSPKYLFRKEGQNVTLSCEQNLNHDAMYWYRQDPGQGLRLIYYSQIVNDFQKGDIAEGYSVSREKKESFPLTVTSAQKNPTAFYLCASSIVRLAYNEQFFGPGTRLTVL.

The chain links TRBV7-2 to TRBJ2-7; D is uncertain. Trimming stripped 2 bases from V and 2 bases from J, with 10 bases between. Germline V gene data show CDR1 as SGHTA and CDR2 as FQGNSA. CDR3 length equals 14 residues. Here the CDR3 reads CASSLRLSAYEQYF. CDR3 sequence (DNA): TGTGCCAGCAGCTTACGCCTCTCTGCCTACGAGCAGTACTTC.

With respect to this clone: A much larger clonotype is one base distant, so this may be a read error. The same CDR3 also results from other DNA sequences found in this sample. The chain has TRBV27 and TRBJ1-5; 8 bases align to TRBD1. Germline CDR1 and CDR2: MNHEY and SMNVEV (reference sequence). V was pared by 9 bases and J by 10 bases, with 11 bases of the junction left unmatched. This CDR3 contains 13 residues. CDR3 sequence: CASSRGHGQPQHF. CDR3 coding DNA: TGTGCCAGTTCCAGGGGGCATGGACAACCCCAGCATTTT.

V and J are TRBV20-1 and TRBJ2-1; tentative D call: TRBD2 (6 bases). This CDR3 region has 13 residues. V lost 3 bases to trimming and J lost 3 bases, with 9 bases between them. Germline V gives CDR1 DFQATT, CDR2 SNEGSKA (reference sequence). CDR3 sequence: CSASLAVYNEQFF. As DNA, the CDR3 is TGCAGTGCTAGCTTAGCGGTCTACAATGAGCAGTTCTTC.

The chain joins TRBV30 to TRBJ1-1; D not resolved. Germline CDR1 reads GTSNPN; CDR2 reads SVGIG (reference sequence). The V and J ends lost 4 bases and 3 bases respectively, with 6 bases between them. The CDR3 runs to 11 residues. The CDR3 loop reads CAWNGDTEAFF. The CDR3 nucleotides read TGTGCCTGGAACGGGGACACTGAAGCTTTCTTT. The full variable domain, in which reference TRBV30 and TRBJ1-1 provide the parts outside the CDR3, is SQTIHQWPATLVQPVGSPLSLECTVEGTSNPNLYWYRQAAGRGLQLLFYSVGIGQISSEVPQNLSASRPQDRQFILSSKKLLLSDSGFYLCAWNGDTEAFFGQGTRLTVV.

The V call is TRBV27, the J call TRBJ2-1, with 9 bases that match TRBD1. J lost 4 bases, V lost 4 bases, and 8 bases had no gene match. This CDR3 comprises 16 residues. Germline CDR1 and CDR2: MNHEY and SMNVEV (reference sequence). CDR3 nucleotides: TGTGCCAGCAGTTCCGTCCGGGACAGGGTTTACAATGAGCAGTTCTTC. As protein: CASSSVRDRVYNEQFF.